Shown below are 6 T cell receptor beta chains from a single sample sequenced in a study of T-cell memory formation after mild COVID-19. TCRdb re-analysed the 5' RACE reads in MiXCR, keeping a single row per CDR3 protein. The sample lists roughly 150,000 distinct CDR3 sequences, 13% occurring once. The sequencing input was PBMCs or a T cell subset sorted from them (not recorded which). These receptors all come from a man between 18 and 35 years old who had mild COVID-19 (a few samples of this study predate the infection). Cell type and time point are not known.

In DNA, the CDR3 is TGTGCCAGCAGTTCCCGGGACTCTGGGGCCAACGTCCTGACTTTC. Its protein product is CASSSRDSGANVLTF. This sequence joins TRBV6-6 and TRBJ2-6; maybe TRBD2 (5 bases). The CDR3 runs 15 residues. Looked up from germline, CDR1 is MNHNY and CDR2 is SVGAGI (reference sequence). V lost 4 bases, J lost 0 bases, and 7 bases lay in between.

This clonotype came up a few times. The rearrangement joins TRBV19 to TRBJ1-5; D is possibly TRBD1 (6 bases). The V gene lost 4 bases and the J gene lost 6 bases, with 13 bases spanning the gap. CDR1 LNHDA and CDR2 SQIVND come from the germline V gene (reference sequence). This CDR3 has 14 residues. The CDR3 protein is CASSRTGSLQPQHF. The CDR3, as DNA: TGTGCCAGTAGTAGAACAGGGAGCCTTCAGCCCCAGCATTTT.

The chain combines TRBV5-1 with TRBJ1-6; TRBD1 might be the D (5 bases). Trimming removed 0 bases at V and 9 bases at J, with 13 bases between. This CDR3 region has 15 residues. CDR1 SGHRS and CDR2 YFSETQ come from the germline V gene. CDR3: CASSLGDVSTSPLHF. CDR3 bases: TGCGCCAGCAGCTTGGGGGACGTGTCAACTTCACCCCTCCACTTT.

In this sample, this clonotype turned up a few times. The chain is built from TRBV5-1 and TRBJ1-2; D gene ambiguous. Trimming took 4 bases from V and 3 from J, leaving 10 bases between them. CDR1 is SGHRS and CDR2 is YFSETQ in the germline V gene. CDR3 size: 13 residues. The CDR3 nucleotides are TGCGCCAGCAGCCCGGATGGGGACTATGGCTACACCTTC. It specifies CASSPDGDYGYTF. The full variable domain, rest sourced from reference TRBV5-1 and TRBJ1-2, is KAGVTQTPRYLIKTRGQQVTLSCSPISGHRSVSWYQQTPGQGLQFLFEYFSETQRNKGNFPGRFSGRQFSNSRSEMNVSTLELGDSALYLCASSPDGDYGYTFGSGTRLTVV.

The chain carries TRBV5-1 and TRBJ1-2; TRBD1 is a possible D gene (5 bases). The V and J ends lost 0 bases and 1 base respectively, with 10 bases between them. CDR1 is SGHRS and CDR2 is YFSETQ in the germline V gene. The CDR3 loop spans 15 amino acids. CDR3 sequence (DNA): TGCGCCAGCAGCTTGGAGGCCGGGGGTAACTATGGCTACACCTTC. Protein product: CASSLEAGGNYGYTF.

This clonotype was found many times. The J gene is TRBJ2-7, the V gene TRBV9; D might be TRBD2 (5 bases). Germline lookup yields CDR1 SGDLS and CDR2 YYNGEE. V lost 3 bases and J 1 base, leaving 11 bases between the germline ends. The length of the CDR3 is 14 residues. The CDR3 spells CASSATDWSYEQYF. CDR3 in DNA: TGTGCCAGCAGCGCGACGGACTGGTCCTACGAGCAGTACTTC.